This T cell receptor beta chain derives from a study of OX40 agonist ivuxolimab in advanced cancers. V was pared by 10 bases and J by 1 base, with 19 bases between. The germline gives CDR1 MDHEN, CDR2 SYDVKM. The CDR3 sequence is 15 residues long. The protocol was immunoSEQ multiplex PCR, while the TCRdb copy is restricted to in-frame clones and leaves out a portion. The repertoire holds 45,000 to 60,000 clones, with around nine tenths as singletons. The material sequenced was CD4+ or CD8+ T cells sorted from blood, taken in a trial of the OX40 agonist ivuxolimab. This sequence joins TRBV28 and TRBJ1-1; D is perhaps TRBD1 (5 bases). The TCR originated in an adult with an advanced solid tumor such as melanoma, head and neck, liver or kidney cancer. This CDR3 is CATVASGTGNTEAFF. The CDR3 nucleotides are TGTGCCACCGTCGCCTCCGGGACGGGGAACACTGAAGCTTTCTTT.